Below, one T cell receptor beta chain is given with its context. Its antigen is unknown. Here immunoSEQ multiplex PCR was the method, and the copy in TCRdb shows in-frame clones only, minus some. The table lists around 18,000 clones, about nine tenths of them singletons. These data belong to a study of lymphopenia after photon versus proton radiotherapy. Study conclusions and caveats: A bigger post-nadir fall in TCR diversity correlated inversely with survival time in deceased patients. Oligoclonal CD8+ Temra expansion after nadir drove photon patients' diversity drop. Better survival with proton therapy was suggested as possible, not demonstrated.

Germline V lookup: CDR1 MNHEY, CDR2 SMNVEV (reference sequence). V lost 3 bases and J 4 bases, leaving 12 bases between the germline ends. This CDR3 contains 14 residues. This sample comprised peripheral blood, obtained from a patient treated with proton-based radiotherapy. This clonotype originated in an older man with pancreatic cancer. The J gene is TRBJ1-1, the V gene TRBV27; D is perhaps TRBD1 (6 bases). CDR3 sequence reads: CASSFSGVSTEAFF. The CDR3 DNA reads TGTGCCAGCAGTTTCTCAGGGGTTAGCACTGAAGCTTTCTTT.